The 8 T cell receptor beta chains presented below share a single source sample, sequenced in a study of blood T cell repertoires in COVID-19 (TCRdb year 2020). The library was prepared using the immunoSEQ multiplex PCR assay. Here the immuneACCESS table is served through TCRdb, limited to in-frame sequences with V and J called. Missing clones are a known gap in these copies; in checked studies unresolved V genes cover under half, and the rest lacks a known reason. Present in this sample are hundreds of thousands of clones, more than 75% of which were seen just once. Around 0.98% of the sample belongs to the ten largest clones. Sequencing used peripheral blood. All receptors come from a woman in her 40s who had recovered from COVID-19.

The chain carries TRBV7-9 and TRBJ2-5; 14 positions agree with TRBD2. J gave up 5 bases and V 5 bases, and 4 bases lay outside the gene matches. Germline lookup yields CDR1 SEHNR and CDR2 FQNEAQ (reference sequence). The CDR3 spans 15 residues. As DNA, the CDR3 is TGTGCCAGCAGCCTTCGGACTAGCGGGAGGGAGACCCAGTACTTC. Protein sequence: CASSLRTSGRETQYF.

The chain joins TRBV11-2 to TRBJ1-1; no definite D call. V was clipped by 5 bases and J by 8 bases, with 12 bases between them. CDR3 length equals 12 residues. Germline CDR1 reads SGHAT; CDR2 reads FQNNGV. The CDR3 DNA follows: TGTGCCAGCAGCCCGGGTTGGTCGGAAGCTTTCTTT. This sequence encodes CASSPGWSEAFF.

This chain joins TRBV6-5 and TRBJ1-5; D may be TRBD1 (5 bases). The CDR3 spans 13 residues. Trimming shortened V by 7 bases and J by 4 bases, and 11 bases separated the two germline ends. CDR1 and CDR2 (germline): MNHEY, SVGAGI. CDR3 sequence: CASTRQPNQPQHF. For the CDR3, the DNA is TGTGCCAGCACCCGACAGCCTAATCAGCCCCAGCATTTT.

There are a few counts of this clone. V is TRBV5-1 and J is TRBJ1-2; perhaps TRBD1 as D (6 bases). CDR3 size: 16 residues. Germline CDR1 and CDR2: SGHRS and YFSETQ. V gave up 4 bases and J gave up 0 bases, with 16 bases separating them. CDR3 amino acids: CASSPGLDRANYGYTF. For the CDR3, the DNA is TGCGCCAGCAGCCCGGGCCTGGACAGAGCTAACTATGGCTACACCTTC.

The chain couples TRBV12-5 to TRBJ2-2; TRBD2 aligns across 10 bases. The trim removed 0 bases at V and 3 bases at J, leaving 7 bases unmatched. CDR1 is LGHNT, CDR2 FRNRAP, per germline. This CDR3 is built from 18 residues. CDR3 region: CASGLVLQREGYTGELFF. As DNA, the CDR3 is TGTGCTAGTGGTTTGGTACTTCAGCGGGAGGGCTACACCGGGGAGCTGTTTTTT.

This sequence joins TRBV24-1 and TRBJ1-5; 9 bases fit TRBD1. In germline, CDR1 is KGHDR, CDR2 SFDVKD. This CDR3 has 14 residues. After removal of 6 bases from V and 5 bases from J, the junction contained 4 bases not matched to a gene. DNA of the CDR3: TGTGCCACCAGTACCAGGACAGGGGATCAGCCCCAGCATTTT. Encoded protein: CATSTRTGDQPQHF.

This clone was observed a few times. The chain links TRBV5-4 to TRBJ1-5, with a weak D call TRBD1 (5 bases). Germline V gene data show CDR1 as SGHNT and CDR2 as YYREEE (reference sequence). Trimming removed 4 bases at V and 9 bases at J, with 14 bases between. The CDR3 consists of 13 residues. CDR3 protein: CASSPPGGGPQHF. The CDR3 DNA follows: TGTGCCAGCAGCCCCCCCGGGGGGGGGCCCCAGCATTTT.

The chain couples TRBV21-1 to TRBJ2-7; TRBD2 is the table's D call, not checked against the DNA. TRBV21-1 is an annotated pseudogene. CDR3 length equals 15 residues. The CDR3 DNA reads TGTGCCAGCAGCAAAGAGGGGACTAGCGGGAGAGTGCAGTACGTC. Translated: CASSKEGTSGRVQYV.